The present entry profiles one T cell receptor (beta chain) with its context. Authors' methods: Researchers report that nucleated cell counts were estimated from reference gene primer amplification. Sequenced by immunoSEQ multiplex PCR; TCRdb stores in-frame clones only, minus some. The DNA was the basis for D and trimming; V, J and clone size are from that table. The profile shows 100,000 to 130,000 clones, over 75% of them singletons. The germline V gene encodes CDR1 KGHDR and CDR2 SFDVKD. V gave up 3 bases and J gave up 9 bases, with 10 bases separating them. This CDR3 is 12 amino acids long. This specimen comes from a study of blood T cell repertoires in COVID-19. Study at large: COVID-19 samples from acute and convalescent phases originated in the United States, Italy and Spain. PBMCs, B-cell-depleted T cells, or T cells were the source of the cDNA or gDNA that made up the material.

The TCR originated in a woman between 65 and 79 years old with acute or convalescent COVID-19. The chain recombines TRBV24-1 with TRBJ1-2; D uncertain. The sample taken for sequencing was peripheral blood. The CDR3 nucleotides are TGTGCCACCAGTGATGTTTTGTCCAGCTACACCTTC. The encoded protein is CATSDVLSSYTF.